This T cell receptor beta chain was recovered during a study of cytomegalovirus exposure and HLA in healthy donors. Points from the study as a whole: Later on, an analysis found that several of the most significant clusters appeared to be linked to common viral pathogens, which included parvovirus B19.

Remarks on this clone: Its antigen is as yet unknown.

PCR employed 60 Vbeta and 13 Jbeta primers. TCRdb's copy holds only in-frame clones and misses some; the assay was immunoSEQ multiplex PCR. The sample has about 140,000 clones, roughly 70% seen once. This CDR3 comprises 14 residues. Per the germline V gene, CDR1 is SGHNT and CDR2 is YYREEE (reference sequence). Between the trimmed V and J ends, which lost 0 bases and 4 bases, there was a span of 7 bases. The chain uses TRBV5-4 and TRBJ2-2, with D perhaps TRBD1 (5 bases). Sequencing was carried out using PBMCs. This TCR came from a man aged 60 to 75 in good health and CMV-seronegative. The CDR3 nucleotides read TGTGCCAGCAGCTTGGGCAGGGCCACCGGGGAGCTGTTTTTT. Its translation: CASSLGRATGELFF.